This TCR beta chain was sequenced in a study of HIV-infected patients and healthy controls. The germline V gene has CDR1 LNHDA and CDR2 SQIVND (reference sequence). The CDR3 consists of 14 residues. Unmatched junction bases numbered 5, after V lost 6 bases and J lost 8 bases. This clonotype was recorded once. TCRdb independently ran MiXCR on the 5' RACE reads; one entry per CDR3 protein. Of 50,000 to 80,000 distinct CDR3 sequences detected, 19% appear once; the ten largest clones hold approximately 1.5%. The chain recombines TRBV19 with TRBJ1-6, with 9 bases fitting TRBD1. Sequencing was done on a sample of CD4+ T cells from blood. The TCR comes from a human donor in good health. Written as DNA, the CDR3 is TGTGCCAGTAGCAACAGGGGGCGTGATTCACCCCTCCACTTT. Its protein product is CASSNRGRDSPLHF.